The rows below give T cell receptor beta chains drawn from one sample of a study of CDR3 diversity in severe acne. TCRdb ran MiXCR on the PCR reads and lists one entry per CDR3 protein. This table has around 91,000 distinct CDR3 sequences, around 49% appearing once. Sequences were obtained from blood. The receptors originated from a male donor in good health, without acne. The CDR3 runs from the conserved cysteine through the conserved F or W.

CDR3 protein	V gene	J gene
CATSDYRAEAFF	TRBV24-1	TRBJ1-1
CASEGTSTDTQYF	TRBV6-5	TRBJ2-3
CASSRGYEQYF	TRBV11-3	TRBJ2-7
CASSIGPGNTIYF	TRBV7-3	TRBJ1-3
CASSLSGPSYNEQFF	TRBV3-1	TRBJ2-1
CANSLDGNTEAFF	TRBV5-1	TRBJ1-1
CASSLFGSGGARTDTQYF	TRBV5-4	TRBJ2-3
CATSRRETQYF	TRBV15	TRBJ2-5
CASRGRLAITTYEQYF	TRBV10-3	TRBJ2-7
CASRAFEQYF	TRBV2	TRBJ2-7
CASRSRRNTIYF	TRBV6-5	TRBJ1-3
CASSLLMNTGELFF	TRBV11-3	TRBJ2-2
CASSALGMERETQYF	TRBV9	TRBJ2-5
CASSLGGGVAYEQYF	TRBV5-1	TRBJ2-7
CASTYDRFLGYTF	TRBV28	TRBJ1-2
CASSRLGSGHQETQYF	TRBV19	TRBJ2-5
CASSLDRGYNGYTF	TRBV5-1	TRBJ1-2
CASSLSWAGGETQYF	TRBV7-9	TRBJ2-5
CASSQPGQGWELVNSGANVLTF	TRBV4-1	TRBJ2-6
CASSQESSGSYEQYF	TRBV4-1	TRBJ2-7
CASSLGTSGVYNEQYF	TRBV11-3	TRBJ2-3
CSAPNRASGTSGRGLEDTQYF	TRBV20-1	TRBJ2-3
CASTLHDRVPGEKLFF	TRBV2	TRBJ1-4
CSARDKAGTEAFF	TRBV20-1	TRBJ1-1
CACRRRGTDYGYTF	TRBV19	TRBJ1-2
CSASQGGQGFF	TRBV20-1	TRBJ2-3
CSAREFARTSGGAFYEQFF	TRBV20-1	TRBJ2-1
CASSLVWGCGNSPLHF	TRBV11-2	TRBJ1-6
CAWTARGGGTQYF	TRBV30	TRBJ2-5
CASSLSSLPVGNTGELFF	TRBV7-2	TRBJ2-2
CATVPGQGNGYTF	TRBV10-3	TRBJ1-2
CASSPRTDSEQYF	TRBV5-1	TRBJ2-7
CASSYEFNEQYF	TRBV6-5	TRBJ2-7
CAISDLGPTNTEAFF	TRBV10-3	TRBJ1-1
CSARRWREGRVRSGELFF	TRBV20-1	TRBJ2-2
CASGQGLVGDTQYF	TRBV27	TRBJ2-3
CASSVATGAGVGNEQFF	TRBV9	TRBJ2-1
CASSGLSVNYGYTIYF	TRBV19	TRBJ1-3
CGKSSGANVLTF	TRBV20-1	TRBJ2-6
CASSLGLSGRADTQYF	TRBV11-2	TRBJ2-3
CATSDGYGYTF	TRBV24-1	TRBJ1-2
CASSGTSGTYEQYF	TRBV10-2	TRBJ2-7
CASSLAPDSLSYEQYF	TRBV7-9	TRBJ2-7
CASSEPTGSNQPQHF	TRBV5-1	TRBJ1-5
CASSLVRASNTEAFF	TRBV25-1	TRBJ1-1
CASSDSSTVSYEQYF	TRBV6-1	TRBJ2-7
CASTPRGTPGYTF	TRBV28	TRBJ1-2
CSVEAVQETQYF	TRBV29-1	TRBJ2-5
CASSQDYGNYGYTF	TRBV4-2	TRBJ1-2
CASSQAGLAEGRDTQYF	TRBV7-8	TRBJ2-3
CASSLTGPNTEALF	TRBV11-3	TRBJ1-1
CASSLAGGIGSNEQLF	TRBV7-9	TRBJ2-1
CASRVGFKAETQYF	TRBV2	TRBJ2-5
CASSATLGERLFF	TRBV7-9	TRBJ1-4
CASSVDGGNDTQYF	TRBV5-1	TRBJ2-3
CASRASTGWGYGYIF	TRBV7-8	TRBJ1-2
CATSSRHRTNYGYTF	TRBV15	TRBJ1-2
CSARDRDRVGTQYF	TRBV20-1	TRBJ2-5
CATSLGVQPQHF	TRBV24-1	TRBJ1-5